This TCR beta chain was recorded in a study of STAT5B mutations in CD4+ large granular lymphocyte leukemia. Assay used: immunoSEQ multiplex PCR; TCRdb lists only in-frame clones, some missing. The sample records 8,100 or so clones, over 70% being singletons. The CDR3 runs 16 residues. Unmatched junction bases numbered 3, after V lost 3 bases and J lost 3 bases. The germline V gene has CDR1 SGHDT and CDR2 YYEEEE. Sample: PBMCs. The TCR was taken from a woman aged 55-75 years with CD4+ T-cell large granular lymphocyte leukemia. V and J are TRBV5-6 and TRBJ2-2; 12 nucleotides match TRBD2. The CDR3 protein is CASSSLAGGDTGELFF. CDR3 coding DNA: TGTGCCAGCAGCTCACTAGCGGGAGGTGACACCGGGGAGCTGTTTTTT.